This TCR beta chain was recorded in a study of T-cell reconstitution after alpha-beta-depleted transplantation in children. As it was prepared, the TCRbeta library received unique molecular identifiers. One entry per CDR3 protein, called by TCRdb with MiXCR from the PCR reads. The sample yields approximately 1,000,000 distinct CDR3 sequences, 25% to 35% seen once. Between the trimmed V and J ends, which lost 3 bases and 1 base, there was a span of 8 bases. The CDR3 is made up of 13 amino acids. Germline CDR1 reads SGHRS; CDR2 reads YFSETQ. Study results and caveats: Once a year had passed after transplant, T-cell counts and diversity came mostly from newly produced T cells. As was reported, about two months after transplant, alpha-beta T cells came from several hundred expanded graft clones.

Concerning this clonotype: The target antigen is unknown. This sequence may be a read error, since a much larger clone differs from it by one base.

The chain combines TRBV5-1 with TRBJ2-7; D possibly uses TRBD1 or TRBD2 (5 bases each). Sequencing used PBMCs, mostly from graft donor cells, obtained 360 days after TCRalphabeta/CD19-depleted stem cell transplant. The sequence derives from a boy under two years old who had a stem cell transplant for SCID, so the T cells may come from the graft donor. The CDR3 loop reads CASSWDGSYEQYF. CDR3 nucleotides: TGCGCCAGCAGCTGGGACGGTTCCTACGAGCAGTACTTC.